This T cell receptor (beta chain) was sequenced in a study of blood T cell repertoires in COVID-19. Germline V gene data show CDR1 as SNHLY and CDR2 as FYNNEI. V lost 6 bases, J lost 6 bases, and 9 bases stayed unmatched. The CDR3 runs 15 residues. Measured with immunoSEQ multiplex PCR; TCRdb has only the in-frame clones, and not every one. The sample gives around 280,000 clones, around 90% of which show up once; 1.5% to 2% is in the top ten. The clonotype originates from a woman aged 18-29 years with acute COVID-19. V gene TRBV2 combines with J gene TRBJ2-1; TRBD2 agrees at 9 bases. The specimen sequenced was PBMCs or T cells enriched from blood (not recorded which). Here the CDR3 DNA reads TGTGCCAGCAGGCCCGGGACTAGCAGAAGCAATGAGCAGTTCTTC. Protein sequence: CASRPGTSRSNEQFF.